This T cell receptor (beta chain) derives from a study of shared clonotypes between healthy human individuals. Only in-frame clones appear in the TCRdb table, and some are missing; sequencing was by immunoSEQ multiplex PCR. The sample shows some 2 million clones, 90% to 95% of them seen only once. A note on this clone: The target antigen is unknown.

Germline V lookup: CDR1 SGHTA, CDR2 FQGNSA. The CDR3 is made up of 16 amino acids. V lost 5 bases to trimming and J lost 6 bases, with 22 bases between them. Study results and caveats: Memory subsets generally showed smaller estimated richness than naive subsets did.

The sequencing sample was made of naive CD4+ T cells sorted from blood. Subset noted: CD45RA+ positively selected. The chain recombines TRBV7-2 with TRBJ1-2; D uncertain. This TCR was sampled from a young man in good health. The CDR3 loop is CASSMNPGNAKNGYTF. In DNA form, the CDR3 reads TGTGCCAGCAGCATGAATCCCGGGAACGCGAAAAATGGCTACACCTTC.